This entry lists 3 T cell receptor beta chains sequenced from one sample in a study of blood T cell repertoires in COVID-19. Clones were sequenced by immunoSEQ multiplex PCR, and TCRdb holds only the in-frame ones, with some missing. The data contain some 160,000 clones, about 83% of them singletons. Material for sequencing was peripheral blood. These receptors were taken from a woman of 80 years or more with acute or convalescent COVID-19.

V usage is TRBV2 and J usage is TRBJ2-1; 9 bases fit TRBD1. The germline V gene has CDR1 SNHLY and CDR2 FYNNEI. V was clipped by 7 bases and J by 6 bases; unmatched bases: 10. The length of the CDR3 is 15 residues. The CDR3, as DNA: TGTGCCAGCACTTGGGGACAGGGAGGGGGCAATGAGCAGTTCTTC. Its translation: CASTWGQGGGNEQFF.

The V and J genes are TRBV27 and TRBJ1-4, with 7 positions matching TRBD1. After removal of 6 bases from V and 3 bases from J, the junction contained 7 bases not matched to a gene. Germline-derived CDR1 and CDR2 are MNHEY and SMNVEV (reference sequence). This CDR3 region has 15 residues. CDR3 bases: TGTGCCAGCAGAGTGACAGGGCTAGCTAATGAAAAACTGTTTTTT. Its protein is CASRVTGLANEKLFF.

This chain uses TRBV19 with TRBJ1-5; 8 bases align to TRBD1. The CDR3 sequence is 16 residues long. Germline CDR1 is LNHDA and CDR2 is SQIVND (reference sequence). V trimming: 5 bases; J trimming: 2 bases; junction bases outside the gene matches: 8. As DNA, the CDR3 is TGTGCCAGTAGTTTTGCAGGGGGCTGGGGCAATCAGCCCCAGCATTTT. Its translation is CASSFAGGWGNQPQHF. Supplemented by reference TRBV19 and TRBJ1-5, the full variable domain reads DGGITQSPKYLFRKEGQNVTLSCEQNLNHDAMYWYRQDPGQGLRLIYYSQIVNDFQKGDIAEGYSVSREKKESFPLTVTSAQKNPTAFYLCASSFAGGWGNQPQHFGDGTRLSIL.